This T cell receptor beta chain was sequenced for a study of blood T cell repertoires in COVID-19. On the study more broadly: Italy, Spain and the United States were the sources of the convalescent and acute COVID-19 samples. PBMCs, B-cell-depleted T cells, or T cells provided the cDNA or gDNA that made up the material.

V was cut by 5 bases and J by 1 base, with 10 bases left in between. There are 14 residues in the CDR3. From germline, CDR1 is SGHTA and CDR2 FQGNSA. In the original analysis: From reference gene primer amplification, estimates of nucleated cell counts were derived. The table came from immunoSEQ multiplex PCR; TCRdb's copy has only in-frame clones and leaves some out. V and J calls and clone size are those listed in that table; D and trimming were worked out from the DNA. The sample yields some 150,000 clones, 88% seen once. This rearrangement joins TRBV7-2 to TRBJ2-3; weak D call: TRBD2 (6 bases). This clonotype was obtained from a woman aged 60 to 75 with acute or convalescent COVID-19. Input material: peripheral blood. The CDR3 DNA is TGTGCCAGCAGCAACGGGGGAGGCACAGATACGCAGTATTTT. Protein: CASSNGGGTDTQYF.